Listed here are 9 T cell receptor beta chains from one sample, sequenced in a study of response to subunit inactivated influenza vaccine. Via MiXCR, TCRdb re-called the RT-PCR reads, giving one row per CDR3 protein. This table has around 250,000 distinct CDR3 sequences, about 12% appearing once. The material sequenced was non-naive T cells sorted from PBMCs, taken about 14 days before vaccination. The origin of the receptors is a man over 45 who received an inactivated influenza vaccine.

This clonotype was detected a few times. CDR3 bases: TGCAGTGCCACGACAGGGAGCGGGGCCAACGTCCTGACTTTC. Translating gives CSATTGSGANVLTF. The rearrangement links TRBV20-1 to TRBJ2-6, with 7 bases fitting TRBD1. Germline assignment: CDR1 DFQATT and CDR2 SNEGSKA (reference sequence). The V and J ends lost 6 bases and 4 bases, in that order; junction bases with no gene match: 6. This CDR3 has 14 amino acids.

This clonotype turned up a few times. V is TRBV2 and J is TRBJ1-2, with D possibly matching TRBD1 (6 bases). V lost 6 bases and J lost 4, with 9 bases in between. From germline, CDR1 is SNHLY and CDR2 FYNNEI. This CDR3 is built from 12 residues. The DNA of the CDR3 is TGTGCCAGCAGAAGGGGGACCTATGGCTACACCTTC. Protein product: CASRRGTYGYTF. Supplemented by reference TRBV2 and TRBJ1-2, the full variable domain reads EPEVTQTPSHQVTQMGQEVILRCVPISNHLYFYWYRQILGQKVEFLVSFYNNEISEKSEIFDDQFSVERPDGSNFTLKIRSTKLEDSAMYFCASRRGTYGYTFGSGTRLTVV.

In this sample, this clonotype turned up many times. The CDR3 sequence: CASSLFAGGGDTQYF. Written as DNA, the CDR3 is TGTGCCAGCAGTTTATTTGCGGGGGGGGGAGATACGCAGTATTTT. The rearrangement joins TRBV12-3 or TRBV12-4 to TRBJ2-3; 9 nucleotides match TRBD2. The trim removed 2 bases at V and 5 bases at J, leaving 5 bases unmatched. The CDR3 consists of 15 residues.

The V call is TRBV20-1, the J call TRBJ2-7; TRBD2 matches at 10 bases. This CDR3 is built from 15 residues. V shed 3 bases, J shed 0 bases, and the junction held 5 bases outside the gene matches. From germline, CDR1 is DFQATT and CDR2 SNEGSKA (reference sequence). CDR3 in DNA: TGCAGTGCTAGCTCTGCTAGCGGGAGCTCCTACGAGCAGTACTTC. Residues: CSASSASGSSYEQYF.

This clonotype was seen more than once but under ten times. Relative to the germline gene, one junction end is altered; a read error may explain this. The CDR3 DNA sequence: TGCAGTGCCAGAGGACAGGGGGCTGGGGAGCAGTACTTC. It codes for CSARGQGAGEQYF. The chain uses TRBV20-1 and TRBJ2-7, with 11 positions matching TRBD1. Germline CDR1 DFQATT, CDR2 SNEGSKA (reference sequence). The CDR3 totals 13 residues.

This clonotype showed up many times. The gene calls are TRBV20-1 and TRBJ2-7; TRBD2 matches 7 bases. The CDR3 is made up of 15 amino acids. Per germline, CDR1 DFQATT and CDR2 SNEGSKA (reference sequence). Germline trimming cut 0 bases from V and 3 bases from J; bases unmatched to any gene: 8. The CDR3 loop reads CSARDGAGNVYEQYF. CDR3 coding DNA: TGCAGTGCTAGAGATGGAGCGGGGAACGTCTACGAGCAGTACTTC.

This clonotype has ten or more counts. The chain employs TRBV5-4 and TRBJ1-2; TRBD1 matches 11 bases. V trimming: 0 bases; J trimming: 2 bases; junction bases outside the gene matches: 12. The CDR3 totals 19 residues. Germline CDR1 reads SGHNT; CDR2 reads YYREEE (reference sequence). The CDR3 loop reads CASSLGPGTGTGGNYGYTF. The CDR3 DNA reads as TGTGCCAGCAGCTTGGGGCCAGGGACAGGGACAGGGGGAAACTATGGCTACACCTTC.

This clonotype was found many times. The chain has TRBV20-1 and TRBJ2-7; maybe TRBD1 (6 bases). The V and J ends lost 5 bases and 0 bases respectively, with 17 bases between them. Per the germline V gene, CDR1 is DFQATT and CDR2 is SNEGSKA (reference sequence). The length of the CDR3 is 15 residues. For the CDR3, the DNA is TGCAGTGCTCCACCCAGGGGACGAAACTCCTACGAGCAGTACTTC. This codes for CSAPPRGRNSYEQYF.

The V and J genes are TRBV3-1 and TRBJ2-1; 10 bases match TRBD2. Germline lookup yields CDR1 LGHDT and CDR2 YNNKEL (reference sequence). V was pared by 5 bases and J by 6 bases, with 7 bases of the junction left unmatched. This CDR3 contains 15 residues. The CDR3 DNA reads as TGTGCCAGCAGCTTTACCAGCGGGAGGGCCAATGAGCAGTTCTTC. Amino acids: CASSFTSGRANEQFF.